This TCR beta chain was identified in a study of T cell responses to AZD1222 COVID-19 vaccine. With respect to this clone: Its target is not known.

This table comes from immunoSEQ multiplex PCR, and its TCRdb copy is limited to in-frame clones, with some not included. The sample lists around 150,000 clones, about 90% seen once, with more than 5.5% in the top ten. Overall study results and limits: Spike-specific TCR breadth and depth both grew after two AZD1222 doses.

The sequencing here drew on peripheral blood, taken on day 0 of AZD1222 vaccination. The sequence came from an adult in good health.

CDR3 in DNA: TGTGCCAGCGCTAGGGGCGAGAATGAAAAACTGTTTTTT. It specifies CASARGENEKLFF. The V call is TRBV7-9, the J call TRBJ1-4; possible D gene TRBD1, 5 bases. Germline assignment: CDR1 SEHNR and CDR2 FQNEAQ (reference sequence). CDR3 size: 13 residues. Trimming took off 8 bases at V and 5 bases at J, with 12 bases between the two ends.